One and the same sample provided the 26 T cell receptor beta chains below, sequenced in a study of blood T cell repertoires in COVID-19. This table comes from immunoSEQ multiplex PCR, and its TCRdb copy is limited to in-frame clones, with some not included. The table includes fewer than 100,000 clones, over 75% detected once. Sequenced input: peripheral blood. The receptor set was obtained from a man aged 55-75 years with acute or convalescent COVID-19.

This chain joins TRBV30 and TRBJ1-2; TRBD1 might be the D (5 bases). V lost 1 base to trimming and J lost 8 bases, with 11 bases between them. From germline, CDR1 is GTSNPN and CDR2 SVGIG (reference sequence). The CDR3 is made up of 12 amino acids. The DNA of the CDR3 is TGTGCCTGGAGTGCAGGGATCGGAGGCTACACCTTC. Protein sequence: CAWSAGIGGYTF.

V usage is TRBV5-1 and J usage is TRBJ2-5; D perhaps matches TRBD1 (6 bases). The V and J ends lost 1 base and 5 bases respectively, with 18 bases between them. This CDR3 spans 16 amino acids. Germline CDR1 is SGHRS and CDR2 is YFSETQ. DNA for the CDR3: TGCGCCAGCAGCTTGACTATCCAGGGGCGAGGGGAGACCCAGTACTTC. Its translation is CASSLTIQGRGETQYF.

The V and J genes are TRBV30 and TRBJ1-4, with 12 bases identical to TRBD1. The CDR3 is 14 residues long. The J segment lost 3 bases and the V segment lost 7 bases, leaving 3 bases of the junction unmatched. Germline V gives CDR1 GTSNPN, CDR2 SVGIG (reference sequence). This CDR3 reads CAYGTGGSNEKLFF. CDR3 sequence (DNA): TGTGCCTACGGGACAGGGGGCTCTAATGAAAAACTGTTTTTT.

This clone was found once. This rearrangement joins TRBV2 to TRBJ2-7; possibly TRBD2 for D (7 bases). The germline CDR1 and CDR2 sequences are SNHLY and FYNNEI. Trimming took off 4 bases at V and 7 bases at J, with 17 bases between the two ends. The CDR3 sequence is 14 residues long. CDR3 region: CASSGQVPGGEQYF. CDR3 bases: TGTGCCAGCAGTGGACAGGTACCCGGGGGGGAGCAGTACTTC. The whole variable domain, remainder taken from reference TRBV2 and TRBJ2-7, is EPEVTQTPSHQVTQMGQEVILRCVPISNHLYFYWYRQILGQKVEFLVSFYNNEISEKSEIFDDQFSVERPDGSNFTLKIRSTKLEDSAMYFCASSGQVPGGEQYFGPGTRLTVT.

This chain connects TRBV6-5 to TRBJ1-1; the D gene is possibly TRBD1 (5 bases). The CDR3 runs to 12 residues. Looked up from germline, CDR1 is MNHEY and CDR2 is SVGAGI. Between the trimmed V and J ends, which lost 7 bases and 3 bases, there was a span of 9 bases. The DNA of the CDR3 is TGTGCCAGCACAAGGGGCGACACTGAAGCTTTCTTT. This sequence encodes CASTRGDTEAFF.

The chain recombines TRBV5-1 with TRBJ2-7; D possibly corresponds to TRBD2 (5 bases). V was shortened by 7 bases and J by 1 base, with 15 bases between the two germline ends. CDR3 length: 14 amino acids. Germline CDR1 SGHRS, CDR2 YFSETQ. The CDR3 here is CASGSGLTSYEQYF. The CDR3 DNA is TGCGCCAGCGGTTCTGGACTGACTTCCTACGAGCAGTACTTC.

V gene TRBV19 combines with J gene TRBJ2-7, with 7 bases aligning to TRBD1. The junction had 6 bases not matched to a gene; V was cut back by 3 bases and J by 7 bases. Germline V gene lookup returns CDR1 LNHDA and CDR2 SQIVND (reference sequence). This CDR3 contains 13 residues. CDR3 coding DNA: TGTGCCAGTAGTATCCACAGGGGTGAAGAGCAGTACTTC. Translating gives CASSIHRGEEQYF.

The CDR3 nucleotides read TGTGCCAGCAGCTTGTTACAGGGGGCCTACGAGCAGTACTTC. Protein product: CASSLLQGAYEQYF. The rearrangement uses TRBV5-6 and TRBJ2-7, with 8 bases lining up with TRBD1. V lost 1 base to trimming and J lost 2 bases; unmatched junction nucleotides: 2. The CDR3 is 14 residues long. Per the germline V gene, CDR1 is SGHDT and CDR2 is YYEEEE.

The chain uses TRBV11-3 and TRBJ2-1; D is unclear. CDR1 and CDR2 from the germline V gene are SGHNT and YENEEA. Trimming shortened V by 1 base and J by 9 bases, and 7 bases separated the two germline ends. This CDR3 contains 12 residues. The CDR3 nucleotides are TGTGCCAGCAGCTTAGGAACCGGTGAGCAGTTCTTC. It is translated as CASSLGTGEQFF.

The CDR3 DNA follows: TGTGCCAGCAGCAATACGGGAGGGGTCGAGACCCAGTACTTC. Encoded protein: CASSNTGGVETQYF. The chain couples TRBV9 to TRBJ2-5; 8 bases are a match to TRBD2. The V segment lost 4 bases and the J segment 5 bases; nucleotides outside the gene matches: 7. This CDR3 spans 14 amino acids. Germline V gives CDR1 SGDLS, CDR2 YYNGEE. Complete variable domain (other parts from reference TRBV9 and TRBJ2-5): DSGVTQTPKHLITATGQRVTLRCSPRSGDLSVYWYQQSLDQGLQFLIQYYNGEERAKGNILERFSAQQFPDLHSELNLSSLELGDSALYFCASSNTGGVETQYFGPGTRLLVL.

CDR3 coding DNA: TGTGCCAGCAGTCCTAACACCGGGGAGCTGTTTTTT. Translated, it gives CASSPNTGELFF. The V gene is TRBV12-3 or TRBV12-4, the J gene TRBJ2-2; D call uncertain. The V end lost 5 bases, the J end lost 2 bases, and 3 bases lay between the germline ends. The CDR3 consists of 12 residues.

This sequence joins TRBV6-5 and TRBJ1-5, with no clear D. Germline-derived CDR1 and CDR2 are MNHEY and SVGAGI. The V end was cut by 10 bases, the J end by 3 bases, with 16 bases between. The CDR3 totals 14 residues. DNA for the CDR3: TGTGCCACCACTCTTCGACGGGACAATCAGCCCCAGCATTTT. Translating it yields CATTLRRDNQPQHF.

This chain connects TRBV6-5 to TRBJ1-6; maybe TRBD1 (5 bases). CDR3 size: 15 residues. In germline, CDR1 is MNHEY, CDR2 SVGAGI. The V gene lost 0 bases and the J gene lost 9 bases, with 12 bases spanning the gap. CDR3 coding DNA: TGTGCCAGCAGTTACTCGAGGCAGGGTGGTTCACCCCTCCACTTT. Residues: CASSYSRQGGSPLHF.

J is TRBJ2-3 and V is TRBV5-1, with D possibly being TRBD2 (6 bases). Looked up from germline, CDR1 is SGHRS and CDR2 is YFSETQ. V was clipped by 3 bases and J by 4 bases, with 12 bases between them. This CDR3 has 14 residues. The chain's CDR3 is CASSWRASPDTQYF. The DNA of the CDR3 is TGCGCCAGCAGCTGGAGGGCATCCCCAGATACGCAGTATTTT.

The CDR3 sequence: CASSRRGGGTYEQYF. The CDR3, as DNA: TGTGCCAGCAGCCGGCGGGGGGGCGGGACCTACGAGCAGTACTTC. The genes are TRBV7-2 and TRBJ2-7; TRBD2 matches at 9 bases. J was trimmed by 2 bases and V by 5 bases; bases with no gene match: 7. The CDR3 is 15 residues long. Germline loops: CDR1 SGHTA, CDR2 FQGNSA.

The chain is built from TRBV4-2 and TRBJ2-5; D may be TRBD1 (5 bases). This CDR3 is built from 13 residues. The germline V gene has CDR1 LGHNA and CDR2 YNFKEQ. Trimming removed 2 bases at V and 7 bases at J, with 11 bases between. The CDR3 bases are TGTGCCAGCAGCCAACAGGGTAGGAGGACCCAGTACTTC. Translation: CASSQQGRRTQYF.

V is TRBV18 and J is TRBJ2-4; tentative D call: TRBD1 (6 bases). Per the germline V gene, CDR1 is KGHSH and CDR2 is LQKENI. This CDR3 spans 15 amino acids. Trimming shortened V by 1 base and J by 3 bases, and 10 bases separated the two germline ends. The CDR3 is CASSPREQGKNIQYF. In nucleotides, the CDR3 is TGTGCCAGCTCACCACGTGAACAGGGCAAAAACATTCAGTACTTC.

The table lists this clone with a count of one. The chain combines TRBV3-1 (or the pseudogene TRBV3-2) with TRBJ1-6; 10 nucleotides agree with TRBD1. Germline V gives CDR1 LGHDT, CDR2 YNNKEL (reference sequence). The trim removed 4 bases at V and 8 bases at J, leaving 2 bases unmatched. This CDR3 region has 14 residues. The CDR3 nucleotides read TGTGCCAGCAGCCTGGGGACAGGGGATTCACCCCTCCACTTT. It encodes CASSLGTGDSPLHF.

The rearrangement links TRBV5-4 to TRBJ1-1; weak D call: TRBD1 (5 bases). The length of the CDR3 is 13 residues. Per the germline V gene, CDR1 is SGHNT and CDR2 is YYREEE (reference sequence). Trimming left V 0 bases short and J 6 bases short, with 9 bases between. The CDR3 DNA sequence: TGTGCCAGCAGCTTGGCGGGGGGGGCTGAAGCTTTCTTT. This sequence encodes CASSLAGGAEAFF.

To note about this clone: One end of the junction is discordant with germline, which a read error may explain. The V and J genes are TRBV5-1 and TRBJ2-7, with 13 bases aligning to TRBD2. Germline V gives CDR1 SGHRS, CDR2 YFSETQ. There are 15 residues in the CDR3. The CDR3 is CASTLGTSGVAEQYF. The CDR3 DNA follows: TGCGCCAGCACCTTGGGGACTAGCGGGGTCGCCGAGCAGTACTTC.

The chain recombines TRBV5-1 with TRBJ2-7; D might be TRBD2 (6 bases). CDR1 and CDR2 (germline): SGHRS, YFSETQ. Between the trimmed V and J ends, which lost 7 bases and 1 base, there was a span of 18 bases. The CDR3 consists of 15 residues. CDR3 in DNA: TGCGCCAGCGCCTTCACCCCGGGGACTTCCTACGAGCAGTACTTC. This encodes CASAFTPGTSYEQYF. The full variable domain, in which reference TRBV5-1 and TRBJ2-7 provide the parts outside the CDR3, is KAGVTQTPRYLIKTRGQQVTLSCSPISGHRSVSWYQQTPGQGLQFLFEYFSETQRNKGNFPGRFSGRQFSNSRSEMNVSTLELGDSALYLCASAFTPGTSYEQYFGPGTRLTVT.

This chain links TRBV19 with TRBJ2-1; 9 bases line up with TRBD2. The CDR3 is 14 amino acids. V shed 7 bases, J shed 6 bases, and the junction held 7 bases outside the gene matches. Germline assignment: CDR1 LNHDA and CDR2 SQIVND (reference sequence). The CDR3 protein is CASMTAGGTNEQFF. The CDR3 nucleotides are TGTGCCAGTATGACAGCGGGGGGAACCAATGAGCAGTTCTTC.

The chain combines TRBV30 with TRBJ2-1, with 8 bases matching TRBD2. The CDR3 contains 15 residues. With V trimmed by 0 bases and J by 6 bases, 7 bases remained unmatched. CDR1 and CDR2 from the germline V gene are GTSNPN and SVGIG (reference sequence). Written as DNA, the CDR3 is TGTGCCTGGAGTGTAGGCGGGGGGCCGGTCAATGAGCAGTTCTTC. Protein: CAWSVGGGPVNEQFF. Drawing the rest from reference TRBV30 and TRBJ2-1, the complete variable domain is SQTIHQWPATLVQPVGSPLSLECTVEGTSNPNLYWYRQAAGRGLQLLFYSVGIGQISSEVPQNLSASRPQDRQFILSSKKLLLSDSGFYLCAWSVGGGPVNEQFFGPGTRLTVL.

The gene calls are TRBV10-3 and TRBJ2-5, with TRBD2 matching over 15 bases. The CDR3 covers 15 residues. In germline, CDR1 is ENHRY, CDR2 SYGVKD. The J segment lost 4 bases and the V segment lost 4 bases, leaving 1 base of the junction unmatched. In nucleotides, the CDR3 is TGTGCCATCAGTGGGACTAGCGGGGGGGCAGAGACCCAGTACTTC. It is translated as CAISGTSGGAETQYF.

V and J are TRBV29-1 and TRBJ2-7; 9 nucleotides align to TRBD1. Germline loops: CDR1 SQVTM, CDR2 ANQGSEA. V shed 5 bases and J 7 bases; nucleotides not matched to a gene: 6. This CDR3 contains 12 residues. CDR3 sequence (DNA): TGCAGCGTTCGGGACAGGGTTTGGGAGCAGTACTTC. Amino acids: CSVRDRVWEQYF.

This CDR3 is CASSKFRDSHGYTF. CDR3 sequence (DNA): TGTGCCAGCAGCAAATTCCGGGACAGCCATGGCTACACCTTC. The chain carries TRBV6-5 and TRBJ1-2, with 7 nucleotides matching TRBD1. This CDR3 is built from 14 residues. J lost 6 bases, V lost 6 bases, and 10 bases had no gene match. From germline, CDR1 is MNHEY and CDR2 SVGAGI.